The 17 T cell receptor beta chains below come from one sample, sequenced in a study of blood T cell repertoires in COVID-19. Some clones are missing from TCRdb's copy, which holds only in-frame ones; the method was immunoSEQ multiplex PCR. This sample yields under 250,000 clones, of which around 86% are seen a single time; around 1.5% belongs to the top ten. Sequences were obtained from peripheral blood. These receptors originate from a woman aged 55-70 years who had recovered from COVID-19.

The J gene is TRBJ1-1, the V gene TRBV7-2; tentative D call: TRBD1 (5 bases). This CDR3 contains 13 residues. Trimming pared 11 bases from V and 3 bases from J, leaving 16 bases between. Germline lookup yields CDR1 SGHTA and CDR2 FQGNSA. The CDR3 protein is CASNGGTHTEAFF. In DNA form, the CDR3 reads TGTGCCTCGAACGGGGGAACCCACACTGAAGCTTTCTTT.

V is TRBV6-6 and J is TRBJ2-1, with a tentative D call TRBD1 (6 bases). Germline values: CDR1 MNHNY, CDR2 SVGAGI (reference sequence). V was pared by 1 base and J by 6 bases, with 10 bases between. The CDR3 consists of 14 residues. CDR3 coding DNA: TGTGCCAGCAGTTACTTGGCAGGGGTCAATGAGCAGTTCTTC. Translating gives CASSYLAGVNEQFF.

Here the CDR3 reads CASSWDNLAELFF. DNA for the CDR3: TGTGCCAGCAGTTGGGACAACCTAGCGGAACTGTTTTTT. The V call is TRBV7-2, the J call TRBJ1-4, with a weak D call TRBD1 (6 bases). Between the trimmed V and J ends, which lost 6 bases and 12 bases, there was a span of 17 bases. The CDR3 has 13 residues. Germline lookup yields CDR1 SGHTA and CDR2 FQGNSA.

V usage is TRBV19 and J usage is TRBJ2-3; 10 nucleotides agree with TRBD2. CDR1 is LNHDA and CDR2 is SQIVND in the germline V gene (reference sequence). The J segment lost 0 bases and the V segment lost 5 bases, leaving 5 bases of the junction unmatched. The CDR3 totals 16 residues. CDR3 nucleotide sequence: TGTGCCAGTAGTGGGGGACTAGCGTATAGCACAGATACGCAGTATTTT. Protein sequence: CASSGGLAYSTDTQYF.

The chain employs TRBV2 and TRBJ1-6, with D unclear. This CDR3 has 18 residues. V was shortened by 3 bases and J by 0 bases, with 15 bases between the two germline ends. In germline, CDR1 is SNHLY, CDR2 FYNNEI. CDR3 amino acids: CASSERGGPGSYNSPLHF. The CDR3 DNA is TGTGCCAGCAGTGAGCGAGGCGGGCCCGGCTCCTATAATTCACCCCTCCACTTT.

This chain connects TRBV5-4 to TRBJ2-3; the match to TRBD1 covers 9 bases. Germline V gene lookup returns CDR1 SGHNT and CDR2 YYREEE (reference sequence). The ends lost 5 bases at V and 1 base at J; junction bases unmatched: 2. The CDR3 totals 14 residues. CDR3 DNA sequence: TGTGCCAGCAGTCGGACAGGGGGCACAGATACGCAGTATTTT. This codes for CASSRTGGTDTQYF. The whole variable domain, remainder taken from reference TRBV5-4 and TRBJ2-3, is ETGVTQSPTHLIKTRGQQVTLRCSSQSGHNTVSWYQQALGQGPQFIFQYYREEENGRGNFPPRFSGLQFPNYSSELNVNALELDDSALYLCASSRTGGTDTQYFGPGTRLTVL.

This clone was detected only once. The chain employs TRBV28 and TRBJ1-6; TRBD1 matches at 8 bases. Germline CDR1 reads MDHEN; CDR2 reads SYDVKM. After removal of 5 bases from V and 7 bases from J, the junction contained 7 bases not matched to a gene. The CDR3 spans 15 residues. The CDR3 sequence: CASSVDREENSPLHF. The DNA of the CDR3 is TGTGCCAGCAGTGTGGACAGGGAGGAGAATTCACCCCTCCACTTT. Based on the CDR3 plus reference TRBV28 and TRBJ1-6, the full variable domain is DVKVTQSSRYLVKRTGEKVFLECVQDMDHENMFWYRQDPGLGLRLIYFSYDVKMKEKGDIPEGYSVSREKKERFSLILESASTNQTSMYLCASSVDREENSPLHFGNGTRLTVT.

The V and J genes are TRBV18 and TRBJ2-7; 7 positions agree with TRBD1. Germline values: CDR1 KGHSH, CDR2 LQKENI. With 0 bases clipped from V and 6 bases from J, the junction kept 5 bases outside the gene matches. This CDR3 has 14 residues. This CDR3 is CASSPPGGVGEQYF. The CDR3, as DNA: TGTGCCAGCTCACCACCAGGGGGCGTCGGCGAGCAGTACTTC.

This chain connects TRBV18 to TRBJ2-7; 10 positions agree with TRBD1. Germline lookup yields CDR1 KGHSH and CDR2 LQKENI. The CDR3 has 15 residues. Trimming cost V 2 bases and J 5 bases; bases outside gene matches: 6. In DNA, the CDR3 is TGTGCCAGCTCACCAGAGACCGGGACAGGGGACGAGCAGTACTTC. Protein product: CASSPETGTGDEQYF.

The chain joins TRBV4-3 to TRBJ2-6; D not certain. Per germline, CDR1 LGHNA and CDR2 YSLEER. Trimming cost V 0 bases and J 3 bases, with 9 bases left between them. The CDR3 length is 16 residues. In DNA form, the CDR3 reads TGCGCCAGCAGCCAAGATTTTTCGGTTGGGGCCAACGTCCTGACTTTC. It is translated as CASSQDFSVGANVLTF.

CDR3 DNA sequence: TGTGCCAGCAGACCCGGACAGGGTAATTCACCCCTCCACTTT. The encoded protein is CASRPGQGNSPLHF. The chain combines TRBV6-4 with TRBJ1-6, with 8 bases lining up with TRBD1. This CDR3 region has 14 residues. J lost 6 bases, V lost 6 bases, and 4 bases had no gene match. Looked up from germline, CDR1 is MRHNA and CDR2 is SNTAGT.

J is TRBJ1-1 and V is TRBV3-1 (or the pseudogene TRBV3-2), with 7 bases fitting TRBD1. Losses at the gene ends were 6 bases for V and 8 bases for J; bases not matched to a gene: 12. This CDR3 has 14 amino acids. Germline V gives CDR1 LGHDT, CDR2 YNNKEL (reference sequence). The chain's CDR3 is CASRTSTGYSEAFF. CDR3 DNA: TGTGCCAGCAGGACCTCGACAGGGTACTCCGAAGCTTTCTTT.

The J gene is TRBJ1-1, the V gene TRBV7-9, with no clear D. Germline V CDR1 and CDR2: SEHNR, FQNEAQ (reference sequence). V gave up 5 bases and J gave up 6 bases, with 13 bases separating them. CDR3 length: 13 amino acids. CDR3 DNA: TGTGCCAGCAGCCCCTTGCTCCGGGCTGAAGCTTTCTTT. Its protein is CASSPLLRAEAFF.

The chain recombines TRBV11-3 with TRBJ1-6; D is possibly TRBD1 (5 bases). This CDR3 contains 15 residues. Germline values: CDR1 SGHNT, CDR2 YENEEA. Trimming removed 1 base from V and 7 bases from J, with 11 bases in between. The chain's CDR3 is CASSLGATDNSPLHF. In nucleotides, the CDR3 is TGTGCCAGCAGCTTAGGGGCGACAGACAATTCACCCCTCCACTTT.

The chain uses TRBV11-1 and TRBJ2-5; D is uncertain. The CDR3 is 16 amino acids. Germline CDR1 reads SGHAT; CDR2 reads FQDESV (reference sequence). Between the trimmed V and J ends, which lost 2 bases and 5 bases, there was a span of 18 bases. CDR3 nucleotides: TGTGCCAGCAGCTTAAGAGTGAGGTCCCAGAAGGAGACCCAGTACTTC. This encodes CASSLRVRSQKETQYF.

This clone occurred once. Distinct nucleotide sequences in the sample also encode this CDR3. The chain is built from TRBV24-1 and TRBJ2-5; D gene unclear. The germline gives CDR1 KGHDR, CDR2 SFDVKD. V dropped 5 bases and J dropped 4 bases, with 7 bases sitting between them. CDR3 length equals 12 residues. The DNA of the CDR3 is TGTGCCACCAGTGCGTCCTCAGAGACCCAGTACTTC. Its translation: CATSASSETQYF.

This rearrangement joins TRBV6-1 to TRBJ1-2, with TRBD1 matching 9 bases. The V segment lost 4 bases and the J segment 2 bases; nucleotides outside the gene matches: 11. CDR1 and CDR2 (germline): MNHNS, SASEGT. The CDR3 extends over 17 amino acids. The CDR3 spells CASSGRTGALTNYGYTF. The CDR3 bases are TGTGCCAGCAGTGGGCGGACAGGGGCGCTGACCAACTATGGCTACACCTTC.